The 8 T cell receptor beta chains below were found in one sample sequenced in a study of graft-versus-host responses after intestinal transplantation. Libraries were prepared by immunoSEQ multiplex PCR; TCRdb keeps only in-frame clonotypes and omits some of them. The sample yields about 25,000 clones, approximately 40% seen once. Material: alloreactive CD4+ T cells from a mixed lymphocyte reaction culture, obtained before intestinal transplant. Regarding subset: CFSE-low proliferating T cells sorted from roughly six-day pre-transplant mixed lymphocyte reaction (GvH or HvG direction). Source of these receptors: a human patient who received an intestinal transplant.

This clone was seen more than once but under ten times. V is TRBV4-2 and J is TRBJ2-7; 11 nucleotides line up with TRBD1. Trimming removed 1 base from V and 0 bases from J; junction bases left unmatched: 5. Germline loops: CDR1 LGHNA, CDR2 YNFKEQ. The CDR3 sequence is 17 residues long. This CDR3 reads CASSQAPGQGDSYEQYF. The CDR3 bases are TGTGCCAGCAGCCAAGCACCGGGACAGGGGGACTCCTACGAGCAGTACTTC.

As DNA, the CDR3 is TGTGCCAGCTCACCTACAGGGATCGCTCTGGCCTACGAGCAGTACTTC. It translates to CASSPTGIALAYEQYF. The chain is built from TRBV18 and TRBJ2-7; possibly TRBD1 for D (6 bases). The germline V gene has CDR1 KGHSH and CDR2 LQKENI. V was shortened by 3 bases and J by 2 bases, with 17 bases between the two germline ends. CDR3 length equals 16 residues.

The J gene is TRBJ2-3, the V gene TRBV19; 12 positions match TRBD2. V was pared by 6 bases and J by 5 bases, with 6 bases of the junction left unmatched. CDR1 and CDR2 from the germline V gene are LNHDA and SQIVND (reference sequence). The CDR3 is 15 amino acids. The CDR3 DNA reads TGTGCCAGTAGGACTAGCGGGAGATTAGTAGATACGCAGTATTTT. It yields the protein CASRTSGRLVDTQYF.

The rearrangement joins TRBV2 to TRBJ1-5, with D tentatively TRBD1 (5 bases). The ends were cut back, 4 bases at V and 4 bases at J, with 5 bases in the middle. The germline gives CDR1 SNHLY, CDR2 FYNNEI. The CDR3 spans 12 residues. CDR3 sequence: CASSGQNQPQHF. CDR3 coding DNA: TGTGCCAGCAGTGGACAGAATCAGCCCCAGCATTTT.

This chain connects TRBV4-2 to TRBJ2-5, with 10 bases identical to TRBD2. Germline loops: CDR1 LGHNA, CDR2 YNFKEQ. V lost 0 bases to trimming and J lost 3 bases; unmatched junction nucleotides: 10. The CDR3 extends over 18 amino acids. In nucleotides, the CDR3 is TGTGCCAGCAGCCAAGATCCGGCTAGCGGGGGCCACGAAGAGACCCAGTACTTC. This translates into CASSQDPASGGHEETQYF.

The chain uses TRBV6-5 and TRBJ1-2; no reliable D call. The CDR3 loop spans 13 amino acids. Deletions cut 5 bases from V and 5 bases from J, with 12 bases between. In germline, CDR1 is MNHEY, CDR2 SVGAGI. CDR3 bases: TGTGCCAGCAGTCCAGGCCCAAGTTATGGCTACACCTTC. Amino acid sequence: CASSPGPSYGYTF.

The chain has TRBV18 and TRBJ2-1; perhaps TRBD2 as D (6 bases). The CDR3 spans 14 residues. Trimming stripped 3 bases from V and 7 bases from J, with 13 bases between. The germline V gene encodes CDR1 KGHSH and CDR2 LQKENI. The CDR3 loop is CASSPSGRRNEQFF. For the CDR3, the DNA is TGTGCCAGCTCACCCTCAGGGAGGAGGAATGAGCAGTTCTTC.

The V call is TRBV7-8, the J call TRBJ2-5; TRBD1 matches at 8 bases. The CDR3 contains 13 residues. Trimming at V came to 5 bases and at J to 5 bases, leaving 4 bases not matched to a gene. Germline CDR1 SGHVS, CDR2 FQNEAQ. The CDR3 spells CASSLRTGETQYF. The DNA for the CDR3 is TGTGCCAGCAGCCTCAGGACAGGGGAGACCCAGTACTTC.